What follows are 8 T cell receptor beta chains derived from one specimen sequenced in a study of regulatory and conventional T cells in breast cancer. TCRdb re-called the PCR reads through MiXCR, storing one row per CDR3 protein. The table includes 9,900 or so distinct CDR3 sequences, about 34% detected once. The sample taken for sequencing was conventional T cells from blood. The receptors originated from a male donor in good health.

This chain links TRBV14 with TRBJ1-6; 8 nucleotides agree with TRBD1. The ends lost 1 base at V and 1 base at J; junction bases unmatched: 9. This CDR3 has 19 residues. Germline loops: CDR1 SGHDN, CDR2 FVKESK. DNA for the CDR3: TGTGCCAGCAGCCAAGCTAGGGCAGGGGGCAGATCCTATAATTCACCCCTCCACTTT. Translation gives CASSQARAGGRSYNSPLHF. Looking up the rest from reference TRBV14 and TRBJ1-6 gives the full variable domain: EAGVTQFPSHSVIEKGQTVTLRCDPISGHDNLYWYRRVMGKEIKFLLHFVKESKQDESGMPNNRFLAERTGGTYSTLKVQPAELEDSGVYFCASSQARAGGRSYNSPLHFGNGTRLTVT.

The chain joins TRBV5-1 to TRBJ1-1; D unclear. The CDR3 length is 13 residues. V lost 0 bases to trimming and J lost 2 bases, with 5 bases between them. The germline V gene has CDR1 SGHRS and CDR2 YFSETQ. The CDR3 DNA is TGCGCCAGCAGCTTGGAGGGTAACACTGAAGCTTTCTTT. This encodes CASSLEGNTEAFF.

This chain uses TRBV11-2 with TRBJ2-1; 12 positions match TRBD2. The CDR3 loop spans 18 amino acids. With V trimmed by 6 bases and J by 6 bases, 15 bases remained unmatched. Germline CDR1 is SGHAT and CDR2 is FQNNGV. The CDR3 protein is CASSSSKLAGGVSNEQFF. CDR3 coding DNA: TGTGCCAGCAGTTCCTCGAAACTAGCGGGGGGCGTGTCCAATGAGCAGTTCTTC.

The sample holds a few counts of this clonotype. V gene TRBV20-1 combines with J gene TRBJ1-4, with D possibly being TRBD1 (5 bases). Looked up from germline, CDR1 is DFQATT and CDR2 is SNEGSKA (reference sequence). V shed 0 bases and J shed 7 bases, with 15 bases lying between them. The CDR3 is 15 amino acids. The CDR3 region has the DNA TGCAGTGCTAGAGATGGTGGCAGGGTTCGTGAAAAACTGTTTTTT. Translating it yields CSARDGGRVREKLFF.

The chain uses TRBV6-5 and TRBJ2-5; D unclear. Per the germline V gene, CDR1 is MNHEY and CDR2 is SVGAGI. This CDR3 is built from 15 residues. Trimming cost V 5 bases and J 10 bases, with 23 bases left between them. The DNA for the CDR3 is TGTGCCAGCAGTCCCTATTCTACGACCTCCCCGGACCAGTACTTC. As protein: CASSPYSTTSPDQYF.

Remarks on this clonotype: This may be a read error, as it is one base from a much larger clone. This chain links TRBV7-2 with TRBJ1-5; D not certain. The CDR3 is 15 amino acids. The V gene's germline CDR1 is SGHTA and CDR2 FQGNSA. For the CDR3, the DNA is TGTGCCAGCAGCCTAGGTGTGTCCAGCAATCAGCTCCAGCATTTT. Translating it yields CASSLGVSSNQLQHF.

The gene calls are TRBV7-8 and TRBJ2-3; TRBD2 aligns across 10 bases. CDR1 SGHVS and CDR2 FQNEAQ come from the germline V gene. This CDR3 spans 18 amino acids. V gave up 5 bases and J gave up 3 bases; unmatched junction bases: 14. CDR3 nucleotide sequence: TGTGCCAGCAGCCTCAGACTAGCGGGCCAAACGGGTACAGATACGCAGTATTTT. Its translation is CASSLRLAGQTGTDTQYF.

By frequency in the sample, this clonotype is medium-sized. The chain uses TRBV20-1 and TRBJ2-1; D is possibly TRBD1 or TRBD2 (6 bases each). The CDR3 sequence is 19 residues long. Germline CDR1 is DFQATT and CDR2 is SNEGSKA (reference sequence). V lost 0 bases, J lost 5 bases, and 26 bases lay in between. In nucleotides, the CDR3 is TGCAGTGCTAGAGATTGGAGGGTAAAAGGGCCAGGGGCCAACAATGAGCAGTTCTTC. Amino acids: CSARDWRVKGPGANNEQFF.